The 24 T cell receptor beta chains below come from one sample, sequenced in a study of shared clonotypes between healthy human individuals (dated by TCRdb to about 2020). Receptor amplification or capture employed the immunoSEQ multiplex PCR assay. What TCRdb holds here is the immuneACCESS table cut down to in-frame rearrangements. Part of the clones is not present; checked against another copy, under half of the missing clones reflect an unresolved V gene, and the others are unexplained. For this sample there are millions of clones; roughly 94% appear just once. 0.1% to 0.15% of the sample goes to the ten largest clones. Material for sequencing was naive CD4+ T cells sorted from blood. This specimen's cell subset or site label, per the study, means: CD45RA+ positively selected. The source of these receptors is a man younger than 30 in good health.

The V and J genes are TRBV7-2 and TRBJ1-4; D is unresolved. Germline V lookup: CDR1 SGHTA, CDR2 FQGNSA. Trimming pared 4 bases from V and 7 bases from J, leaving 16 bases between. The CDR3 runs to 15 residues. CDR3 protein: CASSSPAFGGEKLFF. The CDR3 nucleotides read TGTGCCAGCAGCTCCCCGGCATTCGGTGGTGAAAAACTGTTTTTT.

The V gene is TRBV10-1, the J gene TRBJ2-3; 7 bases line up with TRBD2. Germline V gene data show CDR1 as WNHNN and CDR2 as SYGVQD (reference sequence). Trimming at V came to 4 bases and at J to 5 bases, leaving 9 bases not matched to a gene. This CDR3 has 15 amino acids. CDR3 residues: CASSATAGVVDTQYF. Written as DNA, the CDR3 is TGCGCCAGCAGTGCAACGGCGGGAGTAGTAGATACGCAGTATTTT.

The chain combines TRBV9 with TRBJ2-2; TRBD1 aligns across 9 bases. The V gene's germline CDR1 is SGDLS and CDR2 YYNGEE. The CDR3 length is 18 residues. V dropped 0 bases and J dropped 6; count of bases not matched to a gene: 12. The CDR3 DNA reads TGTGCCAGCAGCGTAGCTCTTGGGATGGGGACAGGGCCCGGGGAGCTGTTTTTT. It codes for CASSVALGMGTGPGELFF.

The chain joins TRBV10-3 to TRBJ1-1, with D perhaps TRBD1 (5 bases). The CDR3 runs to 14 residues. With 2 bases removed from V and 4 bases from J, the gap between germline ends came to 11 bases. Germline V CDR1 and CDR2: ENHRY, SYGVKD. CDR3 nucleotides: TGTGCCATCAGTGAGGGGGGAGCGGCCACTGAAGCTTTCTTT. This gives the protein CAISEGGAATEAFF.

A remark on this clone: Other DNA sequences within the sample encode an identical CDR3. The V and J genes are TRBV2 and TRBJ1-5; no definite D call. Trimming removed 3 bases from V and 0 bases from J, with 6 bases in between. The CDR3 covers 14 residues. In germline, CDR1 is SNHLY, CDR2 FYNNEI. The CDR3, as DNA: TGTGCCAGCAGTGAGGGAGTTAGCAATCAGCCCCAGCATTTT. Protein sequence: CASSEGVSNQPQHF.

The sample holds one count of this clone. The rearrangement links TRBV25-1 to TRBJ2-7; tentatively, D is TRBD1 (6 bases). V gave up 1 base and J gave up 5 bases, with 18 bases separating them. Germline CDR1 is MGHDK and CDR2 is SYGVNS. CDR3 length: 16 residues. The CDR3 DNA is TGTGCCAGCAGTGAATGGGTTTCACAGGGTACCGACGAGCAGTACTTC. Protein sequence: CASSEWVSQGTDEQYF.

The chain recombines TRBV19 with TRBJ2-7; 11 bases fit TRBD2. Per germline, CDR1 LNHDA and CDR2 SQIVND (reference sequence). Unmatched junction bases numbered 3, after V lost 2 bases and J lost 3 bases. This CDR3 spans 15 amino acids. CDR3 sequence (DNA): TGTGCCAGTAGTATAACTAGCGGGGGATACTACGAGCAGTACTTC. This sequence encodes CASSITSGGYYEQYF.

CDR3 in amino acids: CASSERRSAGAFEAFF. CDR3 nucleotides: TGTGCCAGCAGTGAACGTAGGTCCGCGGGGGCATTTGAAGCTTTCTTT. The chain recombines TRBV2 with TRBJ1-1; possible D gene TRBD1, 6 bases. The ends were cut back, 2 bases at V and 7 bases at J, with 20 bases in the middle. The V gene's germline CDR1 is SNHLY and CDR2 FYNNEI. This CDR3 is built from 16 residues.

The chain recombines TRBV6-5 with TRBJ2-7; the match to TRBD2 covers 10 bases. Germline V lookup: CDR1 MNHEY, CDR2 SVGAGI. The CDR3 is 12 amino acids. Trimming cost V 8 bases and J 6 bases; bases outside gene matches: 4. The chain's CDR3 is CASGGLASEQYF. As DNA, the CDR3 is TGTGCCAGCGGGGGACTAGCGTCCGAGCAGTACTTC.

The chain employs TRBV20-1 and TRBJ1-2; D is possibly TRBD1 (5 bases). The CDR3 totals 11 residues. The germline V gene encodes CDR1 DFQATT and CDR2 SNEGSKA (reference sequence). CDR3 nucleotide sequence: TGCAGCCTGTTGGGGGTGAACGGCTACACCTTC. It translates to CSLLGVNGYTF.

The genes are TRBV7-6 and TRBJ2-5; maybe TRBD2 (6 bases). This CDR3 is 16 amino acids long. CDR1 is SGHVS and CDR2 is FNYEAQ in the germline V gene. V was cut by 0 bases and J by 1 base, with 12 bases left in between. As DNA, the CDR3 is TGTGCCAGCAGCTTAGCGACTGGAGGGGTCCAAGAGACCCAGTACTTC. This codes for CASSLATGGVQETQYF.

The chain carries TRBV7-9 and TRBJ2-2; D is undetermined. The germline V gene encodes CDR1 SEHNR and CDR2 FQNEAQ (reference sequence). V lost 1 base and J 2 bases, leaving 5 bases between the germline ends. The CDR3 contains 14 residues. The CDR3 nucleotides are TGTGCCAGCAGCTTAGGACGCAACACCGGGGAGCTGTTTTTT. It specifies CASSLGRNTGELFF.

This sequence joins TRBV5-1 and TRBJ1-3, with TRBD1 matching over 11 bases. CDR1 SGHRS and CDR2 YFSETQ come from the germline V gene. Losses at the gene ends were 5 bases for V and 7 bases for J; bases not matched to a gene: 5. The CDR3 has 14 residues. In DNA, the CDR3 is TGCGCCAGCAGACCTGGGACAGGGGGGAACACCATATATTTT. It is translated as CASRPGTGGNTIYF.

The gene calls are TRBV5-1 and TRBJ2-3; a possible D gene is TRBD2 (6 bases). Germline V gene data show CDR1 as SGHRS and CDR2 as YFSETQ. V was pared by 4 bases and J by 0 bases, with 12 bases between. The CDR3 has 15 residues. Here the CDR3 reads CASSVGGTSTDTQYF. The DNA of the CDR3 is TGCGCCAGCAGCGTCGGGGGTACTAGCACAGATACGCAGTATTTT.

The genes are TRBV25-1 and TRBJ2-5; no clear D gene. Germline V gene data show CDR1 as MGHDK and CDR2 as SYGVNS. The CDR3 is 14 residues long. V was shortened by 5 bases and J by 5 bases, with 15 bases between the two germline ends. The DNA of the CDR3 is TGTGCCAGCAGTTCACGGCTGTCCGGGGAGACCCAGTACTTC. This codes for CASSSRLSGETQYF.

V gene TRBV9 combines with J gene TRBJ2-2; TRBD1 matches at 8 bases. This CDR3 contains 16 residues. V lost 3 bases, J lost 1 base, and 5 bases stayed unmatched. CDR1 SGDLS and CDR2 YYNGEE come from the germline V gene. In DNA, the CDR3 is TGTGCCAGCAGCGGCTCCGGGACAGGGAACACCGGGGAGCTGTTTTTT. Protein product: CASSGSGTGNTGELFF.

The chain recombines TRBV28 with TRBJ1-3, with D possibly TRBD1 on 6 matching bases. Germline CDR1 MDHEN, CDR2 SYDVKM. CDR3 length equals 15 residues. V was shortened by 2 bases and J by 2 bases, with 10 bases between the two germline ends. CDR3: CASSLGGQTGNTIYF. The CDR3 DNA is TGTGCCAGCAGTTTAGGGGGGCAAACTGGAAACACCATATATTTT.

The genes are TRBV5-6 and TRBJ2-2; D is perhaps TRBD1 (6 bases). The CDR3 consists of 15 residues. The germline gives CDR1 SGHDT, CDR2 YYEEEE. Trimming cost V 4 bases and J 5 bases, with 15 bases left between them. As DNA, the CDR3 is TGTGCCAGCAGCCCACCAGGGGTAGGGACCGGGGAGCTGTTTTTT. It encodes CASSPPGVGTGELFF.

V is TRBV10-3 and J is TRBJ1-1; D possibly corresponds to TRBD1 (6 bases). Germline CDR1 reads ENHRY; CDR2 reads SYGVKD. The ends were cut back, 0 bases at V and 5 bases at J, with 13 bases in the middle. The CDR3 totals 15 residues. CDR3 coding DNA: TGTGCCATCAGTGAGTCGGGGGCCGAGAGGACTGAAGCTTTCTTT. This gives the protein CAISESGAERTEAFF.

This chain uses TRBV5-1 with TRBJ2-5; either TRBD1 or TRBD2 may supply D (6 bases each). The CDR3 runs 16 residues. V lost 1 base to trimming and J lost 1 base, with 14 bases between them. Looked up from germline, CDR1 is SGHRS and CDR2 is YFSETQ. CDR3 in DNA: TGCGCCAGCAGCTTGCTGGGGGGCATGAGCCAAGAGACCCAGTACTTC. Its protein product is CASSLLGGMSQETQYF.

To note about this clone: In the same sample, other DNA sequences code for this CDR3. The CDR3 here is CASSLTGSGANVLTF. The CDR3 DNA is TGCGCCAGCAGCTTAACGGGCTCTGGGGCCAACGTCCTGACTTTC. The V gene is TRBV5-1, the J gene TRBJ2-6; no definite D call. There are 15 residues in the CDR3. CDR1 and CDR2 from the germline V gene are SGHRS and YFSETQ. Trimming left V 2 bases short and J 0 bases short, with 6 bases between. The full variable domain, its missing parts supplied by reference TRBV5-1 and TRBJ2-6, is KAGVTQTPRYLIKTRGQQVTLSCSPISGHRSVSWYQQTPGQGLQFLFEYFSETQRNKGNFPGRFSGRQFSNSRSEMNVSTLELGDSALYLCASSLTGSGANVLTFGAGSRLTVL.

DNA for the CDR3: TGTGCCAGCAGCTTAGGGACAGGGTTTCAGGAAGATACGCAGTATTTT. Amino acid sequence: CASSLGTGFQEDTQYF. The chain recombines TRBV7-2 with TRBJ2-3; 8 bases line up with TRBD1. Germline CDR1 and CDR2: SGHTA and FQGNSA. The CDR3 runs to 16 residues. J was trimmed by 5 bases and V by 1 base; bases with no gene match: 8.

The genes are TRBV7-2 and TRBJ2-1; 9 bases map to TRBD1. V lost 4 bases, J lost 2 bases, and 15 bases stayed unmatched. Looked up from germline, CDR1 is SGHTA and CDR2 is FQGNSA. The CDR3 length is 19 residues. This CDR3 reads CASSSTGTGSYPTYNEQFF. DNA for the CDR3: TGTGCCAGCAGCTCGACCGGGACAGGGTCCTACCCGACCTACAATGAGCAGTTCTTC.

This clone was detected only once. The V gene is TRBV2, the J gene TRBJ2-3; TRBD2 matches 9 bases. The CDR3 sequence is 17 residues long. V lost 0 bases, J lost 4 bases, and 8 bases stayed unmatched. The germline CDR1 and CDR2 sequences are SNHLY and FYNNEI. The CDR3 DNA is TGTGCCAGCAGTGAAGCGCCGGCGGGGGGGCTCCCAGATACGCAGTATTTT. Protein sequence: CASSEAPAGGLPDTQYF. Full variable domain (rest looked up from reference TRBV2 and TRBJ2-3): EPEVTQTPSHQVTQMGQEVILRCVPISNHLYFYWYRQILGQKVEFLVSFYNNEISEKSEIFDDQFSVERPDGSNFTLKIRSTKLEDSAMYFCASSEAPAGGLPDTQYFGPGTRLTVL.